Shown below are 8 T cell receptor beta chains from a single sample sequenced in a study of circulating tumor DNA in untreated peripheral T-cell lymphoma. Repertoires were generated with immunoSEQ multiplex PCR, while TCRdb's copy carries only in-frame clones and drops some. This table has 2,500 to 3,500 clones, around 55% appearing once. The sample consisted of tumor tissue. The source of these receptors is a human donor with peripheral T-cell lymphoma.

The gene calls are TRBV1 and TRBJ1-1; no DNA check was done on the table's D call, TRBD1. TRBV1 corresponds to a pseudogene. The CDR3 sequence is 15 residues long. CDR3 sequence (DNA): TGCGCCAGCAGCCAAGATATGACAGGGAACACTGAAGCTTTCTTT. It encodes CASSQDMTGNTEAFF.

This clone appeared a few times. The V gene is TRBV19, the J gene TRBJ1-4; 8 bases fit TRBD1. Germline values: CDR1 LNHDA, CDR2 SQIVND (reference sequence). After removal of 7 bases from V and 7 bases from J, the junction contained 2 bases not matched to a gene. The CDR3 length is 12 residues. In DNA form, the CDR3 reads TGTGCCAGTAATCAGGGGGCTGAAAAACTGTTTTTT. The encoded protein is CASNQGAEKLFF. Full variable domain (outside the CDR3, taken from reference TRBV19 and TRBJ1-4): DGGITQSPKYLFRKEGQNVTLSCEQNLNHDAMYWYRQDPGQGLRLIYYSQIVNDFQKGDIAEGYSVSREKKESFPLTVTSAQKNPTAFYLCASNQGAEKLFFGSGTQLSVL.

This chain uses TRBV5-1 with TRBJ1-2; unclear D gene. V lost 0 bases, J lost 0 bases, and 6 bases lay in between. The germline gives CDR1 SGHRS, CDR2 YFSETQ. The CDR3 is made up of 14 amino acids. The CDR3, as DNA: TGCGCCAGCAGCTTGGGAGGCGCTAACTATGGCTACACCTTC. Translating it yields CASSLGGANYGYTF.

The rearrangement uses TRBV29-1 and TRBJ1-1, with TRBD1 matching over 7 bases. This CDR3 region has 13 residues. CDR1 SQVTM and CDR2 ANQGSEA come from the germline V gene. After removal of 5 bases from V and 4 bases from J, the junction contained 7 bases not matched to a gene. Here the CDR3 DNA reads TGCAGCGTTTCTGGGACAGCTCCCACTGAAGCTTTCTTT. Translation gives CSVSGTAPTEAFF.

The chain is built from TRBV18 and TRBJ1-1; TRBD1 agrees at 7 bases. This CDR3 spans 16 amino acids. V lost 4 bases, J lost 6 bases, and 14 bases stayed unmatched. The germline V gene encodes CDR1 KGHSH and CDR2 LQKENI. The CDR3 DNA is TGTGCCAGCTCACTTACCCGTAGGACAGGTATCGCTGAAGCTTTCTTT. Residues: CASSLTRRTGIAEAFF.

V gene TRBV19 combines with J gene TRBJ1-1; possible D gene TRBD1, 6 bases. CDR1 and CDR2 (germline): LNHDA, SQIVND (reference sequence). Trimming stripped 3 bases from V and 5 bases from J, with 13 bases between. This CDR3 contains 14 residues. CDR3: CASSIQGLGTEAFF. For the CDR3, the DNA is TGTGCCAGTAGTATCCAGGGGCTTGGGACTGAAGCTTTCTTT.

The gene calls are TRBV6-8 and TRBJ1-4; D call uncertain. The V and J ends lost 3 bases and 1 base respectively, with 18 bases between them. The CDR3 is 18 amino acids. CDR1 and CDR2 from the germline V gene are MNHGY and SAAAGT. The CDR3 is CASSYDWEPSGTNEKLFF. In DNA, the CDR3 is TGTGCCAGCAGTTATGATTGGGAGCCCTCAGGAACTAATGAAAAACTGTTTTTT.

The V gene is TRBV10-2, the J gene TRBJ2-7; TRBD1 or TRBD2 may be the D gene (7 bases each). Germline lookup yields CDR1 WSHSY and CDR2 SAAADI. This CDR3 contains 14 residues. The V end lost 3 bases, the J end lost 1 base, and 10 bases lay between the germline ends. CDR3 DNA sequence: TGCGCCAGCAGTGACAGGGGGGGTTCCTACGAGCAGTACTTC. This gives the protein CASSDRGGSYEQYF.